This T cell receptor beta chain was recovered during a study of glioma-infiltrating T cells. Study-wide results and caveats: Tissue-blood divergence was below expectation in non-neoplastic patients, above in gliomas.

TCR alpha and beta CDR3 regions were amplified from RNA using iRepertoire nested multiplex PCR. TCRdb re-called the multiplex PCR reads through MiXCR, storing one row per CDR3 protein. This sample has 90,000 to 100,000 distinct CDR3 sequences, with approximately 42% found just once. There are 15 residues in the CDR3. Germline-derived CDR1 and CDR2 are MNHEY and SVGEGT. Turning to this clonotype: Its antigen is still unknown. A read error may produce the germline difference seen at one junction end.

This receptor was identified in a human donor with low-grade glioma or glioblastoma, undergoing nonglioma brain surgery, or in good health (not recorded which). The source material was glioma tissue, nonneoplastic brain tissue, or PBMCs (not recorded which). This chain uses TRBV6-2 or TRBV6-3 with TRBJ1-6; TRBD1 matches at 8 bases. CDR3 nucleotides: TGTGCCAGCAGCAAAAGGACAGGGTCGGATTCAGCCCTCGACTTT. Translated: CASSKRTGSDSALDF.